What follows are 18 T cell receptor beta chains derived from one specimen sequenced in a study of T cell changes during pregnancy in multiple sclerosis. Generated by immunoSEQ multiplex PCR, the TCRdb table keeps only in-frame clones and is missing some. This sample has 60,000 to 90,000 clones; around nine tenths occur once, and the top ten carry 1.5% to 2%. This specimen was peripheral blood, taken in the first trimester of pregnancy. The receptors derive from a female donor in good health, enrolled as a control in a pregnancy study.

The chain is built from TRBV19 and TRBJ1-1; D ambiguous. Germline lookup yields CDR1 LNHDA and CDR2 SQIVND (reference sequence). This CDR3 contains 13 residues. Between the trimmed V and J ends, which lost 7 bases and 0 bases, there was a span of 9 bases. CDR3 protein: CASMDWVNTEAFF. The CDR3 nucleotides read TGTGCCAGTATGGACTGGGTGAACACTGAAGCTTTCTTT.

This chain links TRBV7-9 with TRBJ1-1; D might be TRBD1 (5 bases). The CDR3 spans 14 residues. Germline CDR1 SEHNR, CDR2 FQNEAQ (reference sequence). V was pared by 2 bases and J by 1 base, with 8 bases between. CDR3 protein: CASSLQGGNTEAFF. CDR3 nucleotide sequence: TGTGCCAGCAGCTTACAGGGCGGGAACACTGAAGCTTTCTTT.

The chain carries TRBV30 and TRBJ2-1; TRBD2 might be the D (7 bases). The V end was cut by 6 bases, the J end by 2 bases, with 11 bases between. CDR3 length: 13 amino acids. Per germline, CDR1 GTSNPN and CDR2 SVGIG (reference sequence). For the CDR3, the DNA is TGTGCCTGCGAGCGGGACACCTACAATGAGCAGTTCTTC. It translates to CACERDTYNEQFF.

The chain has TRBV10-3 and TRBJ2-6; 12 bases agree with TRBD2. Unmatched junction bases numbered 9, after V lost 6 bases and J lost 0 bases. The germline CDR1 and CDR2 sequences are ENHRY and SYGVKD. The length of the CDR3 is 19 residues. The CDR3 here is CAIRLGLAGGNSGANVLTF. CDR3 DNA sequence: TGTGCCATCAGACTGGGTCTAGCGGGAGGGAACTCTGGGGCCAACGTCCTGACTTTC.

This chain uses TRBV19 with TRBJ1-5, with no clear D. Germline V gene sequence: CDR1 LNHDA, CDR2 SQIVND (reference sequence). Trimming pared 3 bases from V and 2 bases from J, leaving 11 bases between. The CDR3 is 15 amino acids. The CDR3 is CASSIGRHGNQPQHF. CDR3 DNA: TGTGCCAGTAGTATCGGCAGGCATGGCAATCAGCCCCAGCATTTT.

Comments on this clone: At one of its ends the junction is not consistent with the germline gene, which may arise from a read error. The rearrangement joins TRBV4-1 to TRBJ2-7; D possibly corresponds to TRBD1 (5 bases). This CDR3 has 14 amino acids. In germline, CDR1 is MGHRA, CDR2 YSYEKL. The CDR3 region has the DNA TGTGCCAGCAGCCCAGGGTGGCCGGGCGACGAGCAGTACTTC. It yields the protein CASSPGWPGDEQYF.

CDR3 region: CASNPRDRGLREQYF. The DNA of the CDR3 is TGTGCCAGCAACCCCCGGGACAGGGGTCTACGCGAGCAGTACTTC. V gene TRBV6-1 combines with J gene TRBJ2-7; 10 bases match TRBD1. The CDR3 totals 15 residues. CDR1 MNHNS and CDR2 SASEGT come from the germline V gene. The V and J ends lost 7 bases and 6 bases, in that order; junction bases with no gene match: 12.

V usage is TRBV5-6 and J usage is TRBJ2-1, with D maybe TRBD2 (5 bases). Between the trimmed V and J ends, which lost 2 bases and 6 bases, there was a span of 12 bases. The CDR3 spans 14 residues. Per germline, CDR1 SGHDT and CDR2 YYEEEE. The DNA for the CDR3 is TGTGCCAGCAGCTTCAATGACTACACCAATGAGCAGTTCTTC. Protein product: CASSFNDYTNEQFF.

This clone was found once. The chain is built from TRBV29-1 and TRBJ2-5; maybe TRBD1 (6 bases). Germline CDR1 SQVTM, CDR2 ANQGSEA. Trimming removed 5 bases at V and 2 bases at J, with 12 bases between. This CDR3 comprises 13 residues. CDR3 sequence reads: CSVPQGNQETQYF. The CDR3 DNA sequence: TGCAGCGTTCCTCAGGGGAATCAAGAGACCCAGTACTTC.

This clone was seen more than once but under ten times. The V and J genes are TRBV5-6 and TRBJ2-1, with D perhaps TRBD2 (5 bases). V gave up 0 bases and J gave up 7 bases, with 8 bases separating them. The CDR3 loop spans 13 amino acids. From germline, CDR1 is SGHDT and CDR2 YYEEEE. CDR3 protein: CASSLVSGNEQFF. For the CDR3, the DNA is TGTGCCAGCAGCTTGGTCTCGGGGAATGAGCAGTTCTTC.

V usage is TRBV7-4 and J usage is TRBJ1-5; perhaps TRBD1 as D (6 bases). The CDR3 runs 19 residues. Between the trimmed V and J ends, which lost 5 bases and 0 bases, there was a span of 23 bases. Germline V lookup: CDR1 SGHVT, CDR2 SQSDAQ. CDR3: CASSLGRGGTNYSNQPQHF. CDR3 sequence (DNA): TGTGCCAGCAGCCTCGGTAGGGGAGGGACAAATTATAGCAATCAGCCCCAGCATTTT.

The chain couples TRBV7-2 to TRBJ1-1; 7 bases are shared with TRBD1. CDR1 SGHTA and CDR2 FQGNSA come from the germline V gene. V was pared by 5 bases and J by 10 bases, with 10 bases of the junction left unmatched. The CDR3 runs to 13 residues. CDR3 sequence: CASSPRGGGRAFF. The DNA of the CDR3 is TGTGCCAGCAGCCCCCGAGGAGGGGGCCGAGCTTTCTTT.

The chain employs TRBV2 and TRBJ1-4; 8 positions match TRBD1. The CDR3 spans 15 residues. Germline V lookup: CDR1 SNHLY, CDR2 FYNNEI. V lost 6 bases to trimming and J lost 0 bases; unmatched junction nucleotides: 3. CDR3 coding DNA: TGTGCCAGCAGAGTACAGGGGGCAACTAATGAAAAACTGTTTTTT. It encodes CASRVQGATNEKLFF.

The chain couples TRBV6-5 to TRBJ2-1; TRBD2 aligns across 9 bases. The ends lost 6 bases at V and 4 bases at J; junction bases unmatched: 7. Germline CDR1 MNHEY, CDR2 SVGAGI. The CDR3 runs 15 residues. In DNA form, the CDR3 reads TGTGCCAGCAGAATCCTAGCGGGATCATACAATGAGCAGTTCTTC. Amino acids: CASRILAGSYNEQFF.

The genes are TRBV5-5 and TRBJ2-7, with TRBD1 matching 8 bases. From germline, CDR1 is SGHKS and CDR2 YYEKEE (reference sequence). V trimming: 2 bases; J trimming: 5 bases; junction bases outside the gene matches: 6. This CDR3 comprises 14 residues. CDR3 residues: CASSLRTGSNEQYF. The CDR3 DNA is TGTGCCAGCAGCTTAAGGACAGGGAGCAACGAGCAGTACTTC. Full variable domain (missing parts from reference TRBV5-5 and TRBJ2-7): DAGVTQSPTHLIKTRGQQVTLRCSPISGHKSVSWYQQVLGQGPQFIFQYYEKEERGRGNFPDRFSARQFPNYSSELNVNALLLGDSALYLCASSLRTGSNEQYFGPGTRLTVT.

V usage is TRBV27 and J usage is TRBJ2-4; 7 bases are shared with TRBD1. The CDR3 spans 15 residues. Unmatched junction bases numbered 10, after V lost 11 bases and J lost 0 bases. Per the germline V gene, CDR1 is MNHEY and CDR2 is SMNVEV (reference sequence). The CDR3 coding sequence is TGTGCCTGGGGACAGTCCACTGTAGCCAAAAACATTCAGTACTTC. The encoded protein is CAWGQSTVAKNIQYF.

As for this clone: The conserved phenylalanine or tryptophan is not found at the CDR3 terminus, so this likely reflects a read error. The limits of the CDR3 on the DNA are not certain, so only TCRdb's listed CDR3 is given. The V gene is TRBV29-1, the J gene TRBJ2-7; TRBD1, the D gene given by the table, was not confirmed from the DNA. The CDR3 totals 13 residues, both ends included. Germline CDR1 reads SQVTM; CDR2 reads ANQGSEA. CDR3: CSVWSPAGQGIIL.

CDR3 sequence: CAIGTGGMQPQHF. Here the CDR3 DNA reads TGTGCCATCGGGACAGGGGGAATGCAGCCCCAGCATTTT. The V call is TRBV19, the J call TRBJ1-5; 11 nucleotides agree with TRBD1. Germline CDR1 and CDR2: LNHDA and SQIVND (reference sequence). This CDR3 contains 13 residues. The V segment lost 10 bases and the J segment 7 bases; nucleotides outside the gene matches: 6.